This T cell receptor beta chain was retrieved from a study of T cell repertoires in cytomegalovirus infection. Across the whole study: Evidence of both CMV infection and a matching HLA type came from public TCR beta signatures.

A word on this clonotype: Its antigen is still unknown.

One entry per CDR3 protein results from TCRdb running MiXCR on the reads. The profile covers 200,000 or so distinct CDR3 sequences, with about 21% appearing a single time and around 3.2% taken by the ten largest. Study-wide points: HLA-C-restricted, CMV-specific TCR beta clonotypes were dominant ex vivo.

Germline V gives CDR1 MGHRA, CDR2 YSYEKL. There are 14 residues in the CDR3. V lost 4 bases and J lost 3, with 13 bases in between. The chain uses TRBV4-1 and TRBJ2-7; D might be TRBD2 (5 bases). The specimen sequenced was PBMCs. This TCR was sampled from a human donor in good health (CMV status not recorded). Some clones in this sample may be carry-over from other donors' samples. The CDR3 spells CASSRSAGGYEQYF. The CDR3 nucleotides read TGCGCCAGCAGCCGATCCGCAGGAGGCTACGAGCAGTACTTC.